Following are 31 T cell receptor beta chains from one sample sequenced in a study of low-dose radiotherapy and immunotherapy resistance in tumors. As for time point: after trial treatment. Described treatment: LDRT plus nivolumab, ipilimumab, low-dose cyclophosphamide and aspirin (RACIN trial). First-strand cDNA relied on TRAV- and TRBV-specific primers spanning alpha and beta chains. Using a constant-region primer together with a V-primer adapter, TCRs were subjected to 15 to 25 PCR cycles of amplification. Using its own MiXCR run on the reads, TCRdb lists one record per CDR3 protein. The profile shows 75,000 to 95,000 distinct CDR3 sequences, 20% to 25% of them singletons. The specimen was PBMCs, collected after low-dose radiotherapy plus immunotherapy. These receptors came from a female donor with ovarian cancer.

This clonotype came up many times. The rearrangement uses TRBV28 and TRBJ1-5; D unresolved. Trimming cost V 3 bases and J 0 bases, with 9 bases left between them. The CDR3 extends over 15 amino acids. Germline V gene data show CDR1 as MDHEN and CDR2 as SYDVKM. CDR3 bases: TGTGCCAGCAGTTTTAGCGGATATAGCAATCAGCCCCAGCATTTT. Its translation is CASSFSGYSNQPQHF.

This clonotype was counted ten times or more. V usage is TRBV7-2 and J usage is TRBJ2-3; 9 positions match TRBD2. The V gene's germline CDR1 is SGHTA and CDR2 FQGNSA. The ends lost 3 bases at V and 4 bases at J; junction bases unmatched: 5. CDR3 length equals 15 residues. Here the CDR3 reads CASSLMGGRADTQYF. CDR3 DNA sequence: TGTGCCAGCAGCTTGATGGGCGGGAGGGCAGATACGCAGTATTTT.

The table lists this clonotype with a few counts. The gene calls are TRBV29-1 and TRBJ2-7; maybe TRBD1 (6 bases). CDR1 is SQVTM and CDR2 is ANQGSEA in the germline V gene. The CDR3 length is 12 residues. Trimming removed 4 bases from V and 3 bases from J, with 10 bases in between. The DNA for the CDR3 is TGCAGCGTTGCTCGGACAGACTACGAGCAGTACTTC. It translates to CSVARTDYEQYF.

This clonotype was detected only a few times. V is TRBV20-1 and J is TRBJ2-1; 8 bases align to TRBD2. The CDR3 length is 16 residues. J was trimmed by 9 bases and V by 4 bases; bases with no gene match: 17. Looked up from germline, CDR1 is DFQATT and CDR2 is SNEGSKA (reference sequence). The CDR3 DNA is TGCAGTGCTAACTATTCTCCGGGGGGGCATCTGAGTGAGCAGTTCTTC. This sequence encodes CSANYSPGGHLSEQFF.

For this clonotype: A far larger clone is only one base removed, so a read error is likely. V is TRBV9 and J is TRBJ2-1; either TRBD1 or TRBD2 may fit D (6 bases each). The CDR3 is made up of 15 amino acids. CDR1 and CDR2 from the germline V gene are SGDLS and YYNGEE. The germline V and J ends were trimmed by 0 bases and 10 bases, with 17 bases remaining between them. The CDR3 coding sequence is TGTGCCAGCAGCGTAGGGCTTCGGGGGCCCTACGAGCAGTTCTTC. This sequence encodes CASSVGLRGPYEQFF.

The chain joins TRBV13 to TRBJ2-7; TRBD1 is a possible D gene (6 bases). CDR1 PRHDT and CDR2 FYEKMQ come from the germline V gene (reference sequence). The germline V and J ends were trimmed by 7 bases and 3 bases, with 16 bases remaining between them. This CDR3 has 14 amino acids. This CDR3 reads CASIPLDSHYEQYF. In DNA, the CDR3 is TGTGCCAGCATCCCACTGGACAGTCACTACGAGCAGTACTTC.

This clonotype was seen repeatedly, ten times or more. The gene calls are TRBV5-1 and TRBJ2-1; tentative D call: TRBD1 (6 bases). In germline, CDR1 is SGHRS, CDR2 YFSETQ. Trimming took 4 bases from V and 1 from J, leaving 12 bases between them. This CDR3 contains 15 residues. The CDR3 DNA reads TGCGCCAGCAGCCTCCTCCAGGGGTCCTACAATGAGCAGTTCTTC. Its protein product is CASSLLQGSYNEQFF.

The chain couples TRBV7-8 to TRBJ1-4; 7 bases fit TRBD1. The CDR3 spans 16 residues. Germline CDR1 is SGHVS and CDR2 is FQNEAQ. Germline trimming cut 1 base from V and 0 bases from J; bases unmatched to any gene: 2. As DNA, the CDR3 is TGTGCCAGCAGCTTAGGGGACAGTTCAACTAATGAAAAACTGTTTTTT. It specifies CASSLGDSSTNEKLFF.

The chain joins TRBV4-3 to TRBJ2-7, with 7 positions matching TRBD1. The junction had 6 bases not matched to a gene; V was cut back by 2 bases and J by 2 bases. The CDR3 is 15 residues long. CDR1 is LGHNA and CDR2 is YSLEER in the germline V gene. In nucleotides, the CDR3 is TGCGCCAGCAGCCAATTCCAGGGGGTGCCCTACGAGCAGTACTTC. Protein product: CASSQFQGVPYEQYF.

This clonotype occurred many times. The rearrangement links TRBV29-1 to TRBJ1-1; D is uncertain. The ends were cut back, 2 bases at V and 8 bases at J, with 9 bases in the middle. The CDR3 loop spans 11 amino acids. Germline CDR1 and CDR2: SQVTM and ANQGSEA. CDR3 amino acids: CSVEQGREAFF. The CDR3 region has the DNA TGCAGCGTTGAACAAGGAAGGGAAGCTTTCTTT.

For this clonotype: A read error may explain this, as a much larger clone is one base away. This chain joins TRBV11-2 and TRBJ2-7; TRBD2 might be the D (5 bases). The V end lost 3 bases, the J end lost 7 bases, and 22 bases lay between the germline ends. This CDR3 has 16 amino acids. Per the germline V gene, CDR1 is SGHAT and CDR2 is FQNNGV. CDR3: CASSFLRVSSYNEQYF. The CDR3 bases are TGTGCCAGCAGCTTTCTGAGGGTGAGCTCCTACAATGAGCAGTACTTC.

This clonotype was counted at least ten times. The CDR3 region has the DNA TGTGCCAGCAGCCGAGGACGGTCCAAAGAGACCCAGTACTTC. Translation: CASSRGRSKETQYF. The chain recombines TRBV27 with TRBJ2-5; unclear D gene. Trimming stripped 6 bases from V and 3 bases from J, with 14 bases between. The CDR3 consists of 14 residues. Germline CDR1 MNHEY, CDR2 SMNVEV (reference sequence).

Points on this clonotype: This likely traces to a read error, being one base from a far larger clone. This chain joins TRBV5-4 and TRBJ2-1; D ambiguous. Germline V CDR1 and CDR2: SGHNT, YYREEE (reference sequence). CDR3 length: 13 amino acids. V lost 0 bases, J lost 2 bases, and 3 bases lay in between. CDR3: CASSLGTYNEQFF. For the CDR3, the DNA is TGTGCCAGCAGCTTGGGGACCTACAATGAGCAGTTCTTC.

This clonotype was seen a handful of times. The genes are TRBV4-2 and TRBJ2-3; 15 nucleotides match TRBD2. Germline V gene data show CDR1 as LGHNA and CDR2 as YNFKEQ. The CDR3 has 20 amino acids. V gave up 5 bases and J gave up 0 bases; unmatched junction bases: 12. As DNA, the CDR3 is TGTGCCAGCAGCAGACGATGGACTAGCGGGGGGGACTCTAGCACAGATACGCAGTATTTT. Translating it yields CASSRRWTSGGDSSTDTQYF.

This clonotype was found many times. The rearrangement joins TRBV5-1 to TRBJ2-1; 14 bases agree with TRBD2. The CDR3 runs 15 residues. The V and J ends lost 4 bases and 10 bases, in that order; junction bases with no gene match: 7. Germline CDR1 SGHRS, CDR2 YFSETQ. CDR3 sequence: CASSGGLAGVSEQFF. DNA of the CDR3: TGCGCCAGCAGCGGGGGACTAGCGGGAGTTAGCGAGCAGTTCTTC.

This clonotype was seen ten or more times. CDR3 region: CSAREGRAGGSSYNEQFF. CDR3 nucleotide sequence: TGCAGTGCTAGAGAGGGACGAGCGGGGGGAAGCTCCTACAATGAGCAGTTCTTC. V and J are TRBV20-1 and TRBJ2-1, with 9 bases fitting TRBD2. The CDR3 loop spans 18 amino acids. Germline V gives CDR1 DFQATT, CDR2 SNEGSKA (reference sequence). The trim removed 0 bases at V and 0 bases at J, leaving 9 bases unmatched.

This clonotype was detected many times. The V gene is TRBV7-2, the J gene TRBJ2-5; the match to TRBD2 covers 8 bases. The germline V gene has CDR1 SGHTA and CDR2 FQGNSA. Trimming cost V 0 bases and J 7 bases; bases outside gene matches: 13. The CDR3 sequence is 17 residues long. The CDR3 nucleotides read TGTGCCAGCAGCTTAGCAGGGACTAGGCCGGGAGTAGCGACCCAGTACTTC. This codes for CASSLAGTRPGVATQYF.

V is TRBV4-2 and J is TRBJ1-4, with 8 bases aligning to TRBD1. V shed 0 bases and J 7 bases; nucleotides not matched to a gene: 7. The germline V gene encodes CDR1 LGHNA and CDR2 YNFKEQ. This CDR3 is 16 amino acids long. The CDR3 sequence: CASSQEGQGGGEKLFF. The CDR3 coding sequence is TGTGCCAGCAGCCAAGAAGGACAGGGTGGGGGTGAAAAACTGTTTTTT.

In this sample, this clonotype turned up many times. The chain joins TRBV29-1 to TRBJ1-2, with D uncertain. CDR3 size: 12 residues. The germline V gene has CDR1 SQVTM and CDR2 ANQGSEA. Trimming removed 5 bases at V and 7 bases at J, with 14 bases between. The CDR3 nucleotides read TGCAGCGTTATGGGCACCAGTTCTGGCTACACCTTC. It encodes CSVMGTSSGYTF. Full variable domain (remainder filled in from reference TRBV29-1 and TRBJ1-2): SAVISQKPSRDICQRGTSLTIQCQVDSQVTMMFWYRQQPGQSLTLIATANQGSEATYESGFVIDKFPISRPNLTFSTLTVSNMSPEDSSIYLCSVMGTSSGYTFGSGTRLTVV.

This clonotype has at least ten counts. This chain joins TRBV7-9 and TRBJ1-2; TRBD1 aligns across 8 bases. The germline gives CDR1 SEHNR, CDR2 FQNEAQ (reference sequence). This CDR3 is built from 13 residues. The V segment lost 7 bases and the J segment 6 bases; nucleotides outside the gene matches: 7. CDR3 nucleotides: TGTGCCAGCATCATGACAGGGGAAAATGGCTACACCTTC. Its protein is CASIMTGENGYTF.

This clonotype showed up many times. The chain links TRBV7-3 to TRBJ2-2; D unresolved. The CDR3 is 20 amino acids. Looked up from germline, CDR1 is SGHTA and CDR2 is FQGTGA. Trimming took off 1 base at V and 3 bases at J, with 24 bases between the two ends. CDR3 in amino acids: CASSLIKSNGPQGYTGELFF. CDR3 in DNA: TGTGCCAGCAGCTTAATTAAGTCGAACGGACCCCAAGGATACACCGGGGAGCTGTTTTTT.

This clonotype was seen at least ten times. CDR3 DNA: TGCGCCAGCAGCTTGGCCGCAGGGGACACTGAAGCTTTCTTT. It codes for CASSLAAGDTEAFF. This chain joins TRBV5-1 and TRBJ1-1; tentatively, D is TRBD1 (6 bases). The germline gives CDR1 SGHRS, CDR2 YFSETQ. The CDR3 spans 14 residues. The V end lost 0 bases, the J end lost 3 bases, and 9 bases lay between the germline ends.

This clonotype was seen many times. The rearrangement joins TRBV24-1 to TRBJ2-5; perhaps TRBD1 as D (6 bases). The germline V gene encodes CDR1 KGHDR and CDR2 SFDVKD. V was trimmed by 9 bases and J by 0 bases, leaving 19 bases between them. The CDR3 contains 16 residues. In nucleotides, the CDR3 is TGTGCCACCGGCCGGATCAGGGGTCAGTACCAAGAGACCCAGTACTTC. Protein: CATGRIRGQYQETQYF.

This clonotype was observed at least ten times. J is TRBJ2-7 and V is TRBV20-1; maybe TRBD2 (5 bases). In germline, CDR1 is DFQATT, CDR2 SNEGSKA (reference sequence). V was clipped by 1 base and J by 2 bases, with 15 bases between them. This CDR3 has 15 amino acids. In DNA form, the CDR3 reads TGCAGTGCTAGAGTTCCGGACGGAGGACCCTACGAGCAGTACTTC. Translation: CSARVPDGGPYEQYF.

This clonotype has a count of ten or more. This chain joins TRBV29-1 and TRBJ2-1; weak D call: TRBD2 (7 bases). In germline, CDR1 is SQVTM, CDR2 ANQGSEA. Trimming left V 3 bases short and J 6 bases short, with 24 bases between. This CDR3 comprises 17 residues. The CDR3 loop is CSVEGGAGPLPPNEQFF. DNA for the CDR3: TGCAGCGTTGAGGGGGGGGCGGGCCCCCTACCCCCCAATGAGCAGTTCTTC.

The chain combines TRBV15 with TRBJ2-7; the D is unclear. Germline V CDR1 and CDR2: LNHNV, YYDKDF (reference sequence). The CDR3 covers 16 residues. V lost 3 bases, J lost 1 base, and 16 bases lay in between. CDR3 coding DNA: TGTGCCACCAGCAGCCCCCACTCCGCCGAATCCTACGAGCAGTACTTC. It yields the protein CATSSPHSAESYEQYF.

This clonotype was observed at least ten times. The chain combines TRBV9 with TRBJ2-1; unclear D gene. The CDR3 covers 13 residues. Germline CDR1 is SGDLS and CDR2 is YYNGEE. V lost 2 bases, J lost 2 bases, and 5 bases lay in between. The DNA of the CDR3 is TGTGCCAGCAGCGTGGGTCCCTACAATGAGCAGTTCTTC. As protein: CASSVGPYNEQFF.

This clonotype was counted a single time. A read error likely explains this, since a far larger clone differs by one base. CDR3 amino acids: CASSDGGGRVNEQYF. Written as DNA, the CDR3 is TGTGCCAGCAGTGATGGAGGGGGCAGGGTGAATGAGCAGTACTTC. The chain combines TRBV2 with TRBJ2-5; D is perhaps TRBD1 (7 bases). Per germline, CDR1 SNHLY and CDR2 FYNNEI. The V end was cut by 3 bases, the J end by 11 bases, with 22 bases between. There are 15 residues in the CDR3.

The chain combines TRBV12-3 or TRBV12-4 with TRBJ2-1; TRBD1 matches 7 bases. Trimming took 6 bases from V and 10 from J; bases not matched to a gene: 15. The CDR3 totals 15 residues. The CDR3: CASRPGGPEQAEQFF. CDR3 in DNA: TGTGCCAGCAGACCAGGGGGTCCTGAGCAGGCCGAGCAGTTCTTC.

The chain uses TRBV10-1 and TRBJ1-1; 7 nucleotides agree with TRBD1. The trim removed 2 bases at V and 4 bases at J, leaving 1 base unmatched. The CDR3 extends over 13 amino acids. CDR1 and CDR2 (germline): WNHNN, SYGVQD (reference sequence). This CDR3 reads CASSEDRATEAFF. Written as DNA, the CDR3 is TGCGCCAGCAGTGAGGACAGGGCCACTGAAGCTTTCTTT.

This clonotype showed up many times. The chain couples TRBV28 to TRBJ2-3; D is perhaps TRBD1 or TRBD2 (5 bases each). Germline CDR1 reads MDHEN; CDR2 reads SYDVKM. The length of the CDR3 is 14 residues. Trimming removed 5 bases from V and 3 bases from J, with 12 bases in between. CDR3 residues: CASSHRGRTDTQYF. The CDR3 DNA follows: TGTGCCAGCAGTCACCGGGGCCGGACAGATACGCAGTATTTT. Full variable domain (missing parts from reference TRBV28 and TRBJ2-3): DVKVTQSSRYLVKRTGEKVFLECVQDMDHENMFWYRQDPGLGLRLIYFSYDVKMKEKGDIPEGYSVSREKKERFSLILESASTNQTSMYLCASSHRGRTDTQYFGPGTRLTVL.